The 8 T cell receptor beta chains in this list originate from one sample, sequenced in a study of PD-1 blockade in mismatch repair-deficient tumors. Generated by immunoSEQ multiplex PCR, the TCRdb table keeps only in-frame clones and is missing some. The sample has around 68,000 clones, 70% to 85% seen once. Source: peripheral blood, taken 2 weeks after starting pembrolizumab. These receptors came from an adult with mismatch repair-deficient cancer.

This chain connects TRBV9 to TRBJ2-1; D is perhaps TRBD1 (6 bases). Per the germline V gene, CDR1 is SGDLS and CDR2 is YYNGEE. Trimming removed 1 base at V and 4 bases at J, with 9 bases between. This CDR3 contains 14 residues. The CDR3, as DNA: TGTGCCAGCAGCGTAAGGGGGACATACAATGAGCAGTTCTTC. Translating gives CASSVRGTYNEQFF.

V and J are TRBV13 and TRBJ2-7, with 8 bases matching TRBD2. After removal of 0 bases from V and 2 bases from J, the junction contained 3 bases not matched to a gene. The V gene's germline CDR1 is PRHDT and CDR2 FYEKMQ (reference sequence). This CDR3 is 15 amino acids long. The CDR3 loop is CASSLGAGGPYEQYF. CDR3 DNA: TGTGCCAGCAGCTTAGGGGCGGGAGGTCCCTACGAGCAGTACTTC.

The chain employs TRBV6-5 and TRBJ1-2, with 7 bases that match TRBD1. The CDR3 contains 16 residues. The germline gives CDR1 MNHEY, CDR2 SVGAGI. Unmatched junction bases numbered 6, after V lost 0 bases and J lost 2 bases. The chain's CDR3 is CASSYSRTGLNYGYTF. In DNA form, the CDR3 reads TGTGCCAGCAGTTACTCCCGGACAGGCCTAAACTATGGCTACACCTTC.

This clone turned up a few times. The chain is built from TRBV4-1 and TRBJ2-1; no reliable D call. The CDR3 contains 13 residues. V was clipped by 0 bases and J by 4 bases, with 4 bases between them. CDR1 is MGHRA and CDR2 is YSYEKL in the germline V gene. The CDR3: CASSQDLYNEQFF. As DNA, the CDR3 is TGCGCCAGCAGCCAAGATCTATACAATGAGCAGTTCTTC.

This chain uses TRBV2 with TRBJ1-3; D call uncertain. The V and J ends lost 2 bases and 2 bases respectively, with 1 base between them. CDR1 is SNHLY and CDR2 is FYNNEI in the germline V gene. The CDR3 runs 12 residues. This CDR3 reads CASSETGNTIYF. The CDR3 nucleotides are TGTGCCAGCAGTGAAACTGGAAACACCATATATTTT.

The chain uses TRBV19 and TRBJ1-2, with D uncertain. The CDR3 totals 14 residues. CDR1 is LNHDA and CDR2 is SQIVND in the germline V gene (reference sequence). V lost 7 bases and J lost 1, with 13 bases in between. In nucleotides, the CDR3 is TGTGCCAGTACCCCAGGCCCGGTTAACTATGGCTACACCTTC. Translating gives CASTPGPVNYGYTF.

V gene TRBV11-1 combines with J gene TRBJ1-5; 8 nucleotides agree with TRBD1. This CDR3 has 17 residues. Unmatched junction bases numbered 12, after V lost 4 bases and J lost 4 bases. From germline, CDR1 is SGHAT and CDR2 FQDESV (reference sequence). The CDR3 DNA is TGTGCCAGCAGCTACCTGGACAGGGTCCCTATGAATCAGCCCCAGCATTTT. Residues: CASSYLDRVPMNQPQHF.

This sequence joins TRBV2 and TRBJ1-3; D not certain. V lost 5 bases to trimming and J lost 0 bases, with 11 bases between them. The germline V gene has CDR1 SNHLY and CDR2 FYNNEI. This CDR3 spans 15 amino acids. The CDR3 region has the DNA TGTGCCAGCAGTTTTACACGGGCCTCTGGAAACACCATATATTTT. Encoded protein: CASSFTRASGNTIYF.